This TCR beta chain is from a study of cytomegalovirus exposure and HLA in healthy donors. Broader study findings: Associated with HLA alleles at 0.05 false discovery rate in a later analysis were fewer than 20,000 TCR beta sequences. Reports credit the classifier with highly specific, highly sensitive diagnosis of cytomegalovirus status. Follow-up analysis seemed to connect common viral pathogens with several of the most significant clusters identified.

PCR employed 60 Vbeta and 13 Jbeta primers. Generated by immunoSEQ multiplex PCR, the TCRdb table keeps only in-frame clones and is missing some. The sample holds about 130,000 clones. Comment on this clone: The antigen is undetermined.

Healthy bone marrow donors made up the cohort. CDR3 size: 16 residues. V shed 1 base, J shed 5 bases, and the junction held 13 bases outside the gene matches. CDR1 and CDR2 from the germline V gene are SQVTM and ANQGSEA. The sequencing sample was made of PBMCs. The genes are TRBV29-1 and TRBJ2-7; 8 positions agree with TRBD2. The sequence was collected from a woman aged 40-49 years in good health and CMV-seropositive. The CDR3 bases are TGCAGCGTTGAAGCACCCTTTAGCGGGACCCTTAACGAGCAGTACTTC. This translates into CSVEAPFSGTLNEQYF.